This T cell receptor beta chain stems from a study of cytomegalovirus exposure and HLA in healthy donors (dated by TCRdb to about 2017). For the study in its entirety: An earlier analysis of about 560 of the donors reported 276 Gb of sequence data and 100 million to 120 million unique TCR beta sequences obtained from around 190 million T cells. Along with the roughly 670-subject first cohort, a separate validation cohort of roughly 110 different subjects was used. Donor age, sex, ethnicity and CMV serostatus were collected together with the repertoire data. Because of strong linkage in the cohort, 5 or 6 DR-DQ haplotypes were treated as single units for association and clustering. Roughly 300 gigabases of sequencing data and 70 million to 100 million unique TCR sequences made up an early release that covered roughly 670 HLA-typed donors. The later analysis used no new phenotypic data to find candidate immune exposures, relying instead on TCR beta sequences and their occurrence across donors. In an earlier analysis of 587 of the donors, high-throughput TCR beta sequencing was used to judge whether each TCR beta V gene segment behaved as functional or pseudogenic. Class I and class II HLA loci were covered by the typing at four-digit resolution. High-throughput TCR immunosequencing, statistical association of individual TCRs with disease status, and machine learning were combined to predict cytomegalovirus infection status. On average, roughly 240,000 unique TCR beta nucleotide sequences were sequenced per donor among fewer than 500 genotyped donors of the cohort, with roughly 18% of those sequences being non-productive. A later genetic analysis took genome-wide SNP genotypes for about 60% of the roughly 670 donors and used that subset as a discovery cohort. In a later analysis, previously published TCR beta repertoires from several hundred donors were re-analyzed and high-resolution HLA genotyping was added so that TCR occurrence patterns could be studied. The study aimed to test whether signatures of past pathogen exposure could be identified by cataloging public T cell receptors. The study profiled the T cell repertoires of hundreds of subjects by immunosequencing and related them to cytomegalovirus serostatus. The number of donors typed differed by locus, with roughly 629-640 for A, B, C, DRB1 and DQB1, roughly 520 for DQA1, about 610 for DPA1, and some 470 for DPB1. Among the roughly 410 genotyped donors, around 81% belonged to the genetic ancestry cluster associated with self-reported Caucasian donors. All discovery cohort repertoires had been generated using a single sequencing platform. What the work shows at the level of the full study, not this receptor alone: In a later analysis, HLA-associated TCR beta chains showed more clonal expansion and lower generation probabilities than non-associated chains that were equally common. Three of the identified cytomegalovirus-associated TCR beta chains were confirmed in vitro to be specific for cytomegalovirus antigens. According to a later analysis, parvovirus B19, influenza, CMV and Epstein-Barr virus appeared linked to several top co-occurrence clusters. In a later analysis, the rate of TCR association differed among HLA loci, with DRB1 alleles having the most associated TCRs and HLA-C alleles having the fewest. In an earlier analysis of more than 450 of the donors, most TCR beta V segments were observed in productive rearrangements about 87% or about 30% of the time, broadly matching IMGT annotations. V-gene and J-gene trimming of TCR beta chains was associated with a missense DCLRE1C variant in a later genetic analysis, and the association was replicated in an independent cohort. The presence/absence analyses assumed that sequencing depth was roughly uniform across donors, and that assumption may not be true. Most TCR sequences were observed very rarely across donors, whereas some public TCRs were present in many individuals. The sequencing pipeline was judged likely to have produced a cluster of highly shared sequence variants as a technical artifact. In this cohort, only TCR beta chains were sequenced, and detectable features were limited by the absence of alpha or paired-chain data. A further reported finding was that TCR beta sequences accurately predicted the HLA-A and HLA-B alleles for most subjects in the first cohort. Cytomegalovirus status was reported to be diagnosed by the classifier with high specificity and sensitivity in both the original and validation cohorts. A later analysis associated 15,000 to 20,000 TCR beta sequences with specific HLA alleles at a false discovery rate of 0.05. Linkage disequilibrium might explain the correlated functional status among segregating V segments, but an unknown experimental factor could not be excluded. Immune exposure information for the cohort was limited to CMV serostatus. Strong co-occurrence of HLA alleles, especially DR and DQ, made assigning TCR associations to individual alleles difficult. According to a later analysis, most CMV-associated TCR beta chains appeared to be HLA-restricted, and the HLA associations seemed to be driven largely by CMV exposure. Some IMGT-functional V segments, including TRBV6-2 and TRBV6-3, could not be told apart with the 87-base-pair reads, so those segments were excluded. A later genetic analysis reported fewer N-insertions in productive TCRs among donors in an Asian-associated ancestry cluster than the 666-donor mean. The study listed approximately 150 TCR beta chains as associated with cytomegalovirus. Seventeen rarely observed V segments, including chromosome 9 orphons, were excluded from the earlier analysis of a few hundred of the donors because counts were too low. According to the authors, the approach could potentially be generalized to other disease states and immunological phenotypes. Because some donors lacked HLA typing at each locus, the association tests relied only on the typed subset.

Taken from cysteine to phenylalanine, the CDR3 has 12 residues. The DNA shown is the 36-base CDR3, in frame from base 1. V drops 2 bases and J drops 11 bases, leaving 12 bases in between. The germline V gene sets CDR1 to WSHSY and CDR2 to SAAADI. The cohort comprised hundreds of healthy bone marrow donors. Cohort members were all nominally healthy when sampled, although unrecorded immune exposures were likely present. The donor was CMV seronegative and was included in the group of 352 seronegative cohort members. A peripheral blood sample was provided by each donor, and peripheral blood mononuclear cells were used for TCR beta sequencing. The Qiagen DNeasy Blood Extraction Kit was used to extract genomic DNA from the blood cell samples. The method was the immunoSEQ multiplex PCR assay. For the multiplex PCR, a mixture combining 60 forward primers for TCR Vbeta segments and 13 reverse primers for TCR Jbeta segments was used. A multiplex PCR assay on genomic DNA amplified the CDR3 region of rearranged TCR beta genes. The amplified TCR beta libraries were sequenced on the Illumina HiSeq System as 87-base-pair reads. The paper's processing steps were these. A later analysis tallied roughly 80 million unique TCR beta chains across the 666 repertoires, and approximately 9.9 million of those chains were shared by two or more donors. To remove PCR and sequencing errors, raw reads were error-corrected and collapsed into unique sequences using a nearest-neighbor algorithm that merged closely related sequences. Alignment of CDR3 sequences to IMGT reference sequences was used to assign V, D and J gene segments. For a sequence to be retained, a match of at least six nucleotides was required to both a V gene segment and a J gene segment. Rearrangements were called productive when the CDR3 lacked stop codons and stayed in frame with V and J; all others were non-productive. CDR3 was defined by IMGT convention, running from the second conserved V-encoded cysteine to the conserved J-encoded phenylalanine. The earlier analysis of approximately 500 of the donors excluded sequences that lacked an unambiguous match to a single V gene segment. In an earlier analysis of approximately 590 of the donors, V segments were called functional above 56.7% productive rearrangements and were called segregating when the between-donor standard deviation exceeded 5%. A statistical classification framework was developed to diagnose cytomegalovirus status using the catalog of TCR beta chain sequences. In a later analysis, TCR nucleotide sequences were compared against IMGT/GENE-DB human TR gene sequences so that V and J genes could be assigned. A later analysis assigned CDR3 sequences and most-parsimonious VDJ recombination scenarios with the TCRdist pipeline. In a later analysis, each TCR beta chain was defined by its CDR3 amino acid sequence together with its V-gene family, and reads lacking a unique V-gene family were excluded. A later analysis removed 600 or so highly shared, low-generation-probability nucleotide sequences to deal with suspected cross-contamination and a sequencing artifact. For each public chain, a later analysis derived a clonal expansion index from normalized ranks of inferred template counts within each repertoire. In a later analysis, generation probabilities were computed using a VDJ recombination model fitted to out-of-frame rearrangements, and the results were checked against IGoR. Hypergeometric tests were used in a later analysis to score TCR-TCR, TCR-HLA and TCR-CMV co-occurrence, with a repertoire-size bias correction applied to the TCR pairs. To estimate false discovery rates, a later analysis permuted the HLA or CMV assignments 20 times. In a later analysis, co-occurring TCRs were grouped with DBSCAN, and TCRdist sequence similarity was added when clustering was performed within HLA-allele-positive subsets. For co-occurrence clustering, repertoires with fewer than 30,000 or more than 120,000 public chains were excluded, along with about five repertoires with anomalous nucleotide sharing. TCRdb took this table from immuneACCESS and kept in-frame rearrangements with V and J called. Such tables lack part of the clones; where checked against another copy, unresolved V genes explain under half of the gap, and the rest is unexplained. Clonal size and the V and J genes are those of that table, whereas D and trimming came from the DNA. This sample gives under 150,000 clones in total; 75% to 80% of them show up just once. The top ten hold 1.1% of the sample.

A note on this clone: Its antigen remains unidentified. Base qualities were left out, and no much larger clone turns up one base away.

This clonotype originated in a male donor in good health and CMV-seronegative. Sequencing input: PBMCs. Recombination joined TRBV10-2 with TRBJ1-1; a tentative D match to TRBD1 spans 5 bases. The nucleotides read TGCGCCAGCAGTGAGGGGGGGGAGGGGGCTTTCTTT. It translates to CASSEGGEGAFF.